The 9 T cell receptor beta chains below were found in one sample sequenced in a study of blood T cell repertoires in COVID-19. Generated by immunoSEQ multiplex PCR, the TCRdb table keeps only in-frame clones and is missing some. The table shows a few hundred thousand clones, with about 88% occurring only once. The sequencing sample was made of peripheral blood. The receptors originated from a woman aged 40-49 years who had recovered from COVID-19.

This chain uses TRBV7-2 with TRBJ2-3; D perhaps matches TRBD1 (5 bases). This CDR3 spans 16 amino acids. Trimming cost V 5 bases and J 2 bases, with 17 bases left between them. The germline V gene encodes CDR1 SGHTA and CDR2 FQGNSA. DNA for the CDR3: TGTGCCAGCAGCCCGAACCAATTCAGGGCCACAGATACGCAGTATTTT. This codes for CASSPNQFRATDTQYF.

The CDR3 sequence: CASSQDPPTVSTDTQYF. DNA for the CDR3: TGCGCCAGCAGCCAGGATCCCCCGACTGTTAGCACAGATACGCAGTATTTT. The chain links TRBV4-1 to TRBJ2-3; D gene uncertain. CDR1 is MGHRA and CDR2 is YSYEKL in the germline V gene. The CDR3 runs 17 residues. Trimming took 3 bases from V and 0 from J, leaving 16 bases between them.

The CDR3 DNA sequence: TGTGCCAGCAGCCCTAGCCTTAGGGGGATAAACACATTCTATGGCTACACCTTC. It specifies CASSPSLRGINTFYGYTF. V and J are TRBV7-6 and TRBJ1-2; D perhaps matches TRBD1 (6 bases). Germline loops: CDR1 SGHVS, CDR2 FNYEAQ. Deletions cut 5 bases from V and 4 bases from J, with 26 bases between. The CDR3 runs to 18 residues.

The chain recombines TRBV7-2 with TRBJ1-1; 7 nucleotides match TRBD1. Germline V gene sequence: CDR1 SGHTA, CDR2 FQGNSA. The CDR3 extends over 12 amino acids. J gave up 7 bases and V 5 bases, and 4 bases lay outside the gene matches. The CDR3 here is CASSLNRGEAFF. The CDR3, as DNA: TGTGCCAGCAGCCTAAACAGGGGTGAAGCTTTCTTT.

For this clone: A read error may explain this, as a much larger clone is one base away. This sample also contains other DNA sequences that code for the same CDR3. The gene calls are TRBV9 and TRBJ1-3, with TRBD1 as a possible D gene (5 bases). CDR1 SGDLS and CDR2 YYNGEE come from the germline V gene. The CDR3 covers 15 residues. Trimming took 0 bases from V and 3 from J, leaving 10 bases between them. This chain's CDR3 is CASSVGGRVGNTIYF. CDR3 bases: TGTGCCAGCAGCGTAGGGGGCAGGGTTGGAAACACCATATATTTT.

This clone was detected a few times. The chain recombines TRBV3-1 (or the pseudogene TRBV3-2) with TRBJ1-2; D may be TRBD1 (5 bases). CDR3 length: 13 residues. V lost 4 bases to trimming and J lost 1 base, with 7 bases between them. Germline CDR1 and CDR2: LGHDT and YNNKEL (reference sequence). This CDR3 is CASSRQGNYGYTF. CDR3 sequence (DNA): TGTGCCAGCAGCCGCCAGGGTAACTATGGCTACACCTTC.

The V call is TRBV28, the J call TRBJ1-2; D gene uncertain. Deletions cut 2 bases from V and 4 bases from J, with 5 bases between. The CDR3 covers 12 residues. The germline V gene has CDR1 MDHEN and CDR2 SYDVKM. CDR3 bases: TGTGCCAGCAGTTTAGTACTCTATGGCTACACCTTC. It is translated as CASSLVLYGYTF.

The V call is TRBV7-9, the J call TRBJ1-1, with 11 bases matching TRBD1. Germline loops: CDR1 SEHNR, CDR2 FQNEAQ (reference sequence). Trimming took 5 bases from V and 5 from J; bases not matched to a gene: 10. This CDR3 is built from 16 residues. This CDR3 is CASSPGQGAIETEAFF. CDR3 coding DNA: TGTGCCAGCAGCCCCGGACAGGGGGCGATCGAAACTGAAGCTTTCTTT.

The genes are TRBV5-4 and TRBJ2-1, with D maybe TRBD1 (5 bases). V gave up 4 bases and J gave up 2 bases, with 16 bases separating them. CDR1 is SGHNT, CDR2 YYREEE, per germline (reference sequence). This CDR3 comprises 16 residues. CDR3 sequence (DNA): TGTGCCAGCAGCCAGGGCGTCGGCGGAACCTACAATGAGCAGTTCTTC. Its protein product is CASSQGVGGTYNEQFF. Supplemented by reference TRBV5-4 and TRBJ2-1, the full variable domain reads ETGVTQSPTHLIKTRGQQVTLRCSSQSGHNTVSWYQQALGQGPQFIFQYYREEENGRGNFPPRFSGLQFPNYSSELNVNALELDDSALYLCASSQGVGGTYNEQFFGPGTRLTVL.